Listed below are T cell receptor beta chains from one sample, sequenced in a study of cytomegalovirus exposure and HLA in healthy donors. Clones were sequenced by immunoSEQ multiplex PCR, and TCRdb holds only the in-frame ones, with some missing. The sample holds 30,000 or so clones, about 65% seen once. The sequencing input was PBMCs. The origin of the receptors is a man between 45 and 60 years old in good health and CMV-seropositive. Each CDR3 is given with its conserved first and last residue. Each record gives: CDR3 length, D gene, J gene, V gene, clone size, CDR3 protein, CDR3 DNA. A D gene is named only where the DNA matches it firmly. Clone size is shown for a subset of rows, as once, few, many or a class of expanded clone.

>14|NA|TRBJ1-5|TRBV27|NA
CASSPRQVDQPQHF
TGTGCCAGCAGTCCAAGACAGGTAGACCAGCCCCAGCATTTT
>15|NA|TRBJ1-1|TRBV29-1|NA
CSVGGQYLMNTEAFF
TGCAGCGTTGGTGGACAGTATTTGATGAACACTGAAGCTTTCTTT
>15|TRBD2|TRBJ2-7|TRBV5-6|NA
CASSLYASGGREQYF
TGTGCCAGCAGCTTGTACGCTAGCGGGGGTCGCGAGCAGTACTTC
>13|NA|TRBJ1-2|TRBV30|once
CAWSAETNYGYTF
TGTGCCTGGAGCGCAGAGACAAACTATGGCTACACCTTC
>14|NA|TRBJ2-1|TRBV10-2|NA
CASSASPSYNEQFF
TGCGCCAGCAGTGCTTCTCCCTCCTACAATGAGCAGTTCTTC
>17|NA|TRBJ2-6|TRBV29-1|NA
CSVISLAFHSGANVLTF
TGCAGCGTTATTTCTCTAGCGTTTCACTCTGGGGCCAACGTCCTGACTTTC
>14|NA|TRBJ1-2|TRBV15|NA
CATSSLRGNYGYTF
TGTGCCACCAGCAGCCTGCGGGGCAACTATGGCTACACCTTC
>14|NA|TRBJ1-1|TRBV2|NA
CASTGEGIGTEAFF
TGTGCCAGCACCGGGGAGGGCATTGGTACTGAAGCTTTCTTT
>13|NA|TRBJ2-7|TRBV6-4|NA
CANPVSSRDEQYF
TGTGCCAACCCGGTCTCTAGTCGCGACGAGCAGTACTTC
>14|TRBD1|TRBJ1-2|TRBV4-1|once
CASSPDRGGYGYTF
TGCGCCAGCAGCCCGGACAGGGGCGGCTATGGCTACACCTTC
>13|TRBD2|TRBJ2-3|TRBV29-1|NA
CSALTSGGDTQYF
TGCAGCGCTCTGACTAGCGGGGGGGATACGCAGTATTTT
>13|TRBD1|TRBJ1-5|TRBV6-6|few
CASRPTGDQPQHF
TGTGCCAGCAGGCCGACAGGGGATCAGCCCCAGCATTTT
>16|NA|TRBJ2-3|TRBV21-1|NA
CASSPTSGVYTDTQYF
TGTGCCAGCAGCCCGACTAGCGGGGTTTACACAGATACGCAGTATTTT
>13|TRBD1|TRBJ1-2|TRBV29-1|few
CSVFAQGADGYTF
TGCAGCGTCTTTGCGCAGGGGGCGGATGGCTACACCTTC
>15|NA|TRBJ1-5|TRBV4-1|NA
CASSLGTHEHQPQHF
TGCGCCAGCAGCCTCGGGACACACGAACATCAGCCCCAGCATTTT
>13|NA|TRBJ1-1|TRBV5-1|NA
CASSLTGSAEAFF
TGCGCCAGCAGCTTAACAGGGTCGGCTGAAGCTTTCTTT
>14|NA|TRBJ1-4|TRBV5-1|NA
CASSLWTVGEKLFF
TGCGCCAGCAGCTTGTGGACAGTTGGTGAAAAACTGTTTTTT
>14|NA|TRBJ1-4|TRBV6-1|NA
CASSYSATNEKLFF
TGTGCCAGCAGCTACAGTGCAACTAATGAAAAACTGTTTTTT
>13|NA|TRBJ2-7|TRBV7-3|few
CASALGETNEQYF
TGTGCCAGCGCCCTAGGGGAAACAAACGAGCAGTACTTC
>16|TRBD2|TRBJ2-7|TRBV19|NA
CASTLYHGLAGGEQYF
TGTGCCAGTACCCTTTATCACGGGCTAGCGGGGGGCGAGCAGTACTTC
>11|NA|TRBJ1-2|TRBV5-6|NA
CASSFQGGYTF
TGTGCCAGCAGCTTCCAGGGAGGCTACACCTTC
>13|NA|TRBJ2-7|TRBV25-1|NA
CASSYAGSYEQYF
TGTGCCAGCAGTTACGCCGGCTCCTACGAGCAGTACTTC
>12|TRBD2|TRBJ2-1|TRBV30|NA
CAWSGGRNEQFF
TGTGCCTGGAGCGGCGGGAGGAATGAGCAGTTCTTC
>20|NA|TRBJ1-5|TRBV10-1|NA
CASSDLLRDKVQRRSQPQHF
TGCGCCAGCAGTGACTTACTCCGGGACAAGGTTCAGAGGAGATCTCAGCCCCAGCATTTT
>13|NA|TRBJ2-5|TRBV5-4|NA
CASSSYYQETQYF
TGTGCCAGCAGCTCGTACTACCAAGAGACCCAGTACTTC
>14|NA|TRBJ2-7|TRBV4-1|few
CASSQLVGSYEQYF
TGCGCCAGCAGCCAATTGGTCGGGTCCTACGAGCAGTACTTC
>14|NA|TRBJ1-2|TRBV5-1|NA
CASSLDSSPSGYTF
TGCGCCAGCAGCTTGGACTCGTCACCGAGCGGCTACACCTTC
>14|NA|TRBJ2-2|TRBV5-1|NA
CASSLVTAGGELFF
TGCGCCAGCAGCTTGGTTACAGCCGGAGGGGAGCTGTTTTTT
>14|NA|TRBJ1-2|TRBV28|NA
CASSLNRATYGYTF
TGTGCCAGCAGTTTAAACAGGGCCACCTATGGCTACACCTTC
>13|NA|TRBJ1-5|TRBV6-5|NA
CASSYGGYQPQHF
TGTGCCAGCAGTTACGGGGGGTATCAGCCCCAGCATTTT
>15|NA|TRBJ2-2|TRBV29-1|NA
CSVARTAANTGELFF
TGCAGCGTCGCCAGGACAGCCGCGAACACCGGGGAGCTGTTTTTT
>14|TRBD1|TRBJ2-7|TRBV7-7|NA
CASTSTGDSYEQYF
TGTGCCAGCACCTCGACAGGGGACTCCTACGAGCAGTACTTC
>14|NA|TRBJ1-1|TRBV29-1|once
CSVDRQGSWTEAFF
TGCAGCGTTGATCGGCAGGGTTCGTGGACTGAAGCTTTCTTT
>14|TRBD2|TRBJ2-1|TRBV5-1|NA
CASSVPGLANEQFF
TGCGCCAGCAGCGTTCCGGGACTAGCCAATGAGCAGTTCTTC
>10|NA|TRBJ1-2|TRBV29-1|few
CSADSYGYTF
TGCAGCGCCGACAGCTATGGCTACACCTTC
>13|TRBD2|TRBJ2-3|TRBV5-4|few
CAVQAGGTDTQYF
TGTGCCGTACAAGCGGGGGGCACAGATACGCAGTATTTT
>14|TRBD2|TRBJ2-7|TRBV9|NA
CASSASGRLYEQYF
TGTGCCAGCAGCGCTAGCGGGAGGCTCTACGAGCAGTACTTC
>15|TRBD1|TRBJ1-6|TRBV7-2|NA
CASSSQGQGNSPLHF
TGTGCCAGCAGCTCCCAAGGACAGGGCAACTCACCCCTCCACTTT
>16|NA|TRBJ1-4|TRBV25-1|NA
CASSELIGGEEEKLFF
TGTGCCAGCAGTGAATTAATAGGGGGTGAGGAAGAAAAACTGTTTTTT
>15|TRBD2|TRBJ2-5|TRBV5-1|NA
CASIAGGTSEETQYF
TGCGCCAGTATAGCGGGGGGCACGTCGGAAGAGACCCAGTACTTC